This record covers a single T cell receptor (beta chain). CDR3 length: 14 residues. The germline V and J ends were trimmed by 0 bases and 5 bases, with 10 bases remaining between them. Looked up from germline, CDR1 is LNHDA and CDR2 is SQIVND (reference sequence). Reverse transcribed after extraction, RNA yielded cDNA as the sequencing template. Clones were sequenced by immunoSEQ multiplex PCR, and TCRdb holds only the in-frame ones, with some missing. The profile shows 100,000 to 150,000 clones, 45% to 60% of them singletons. The entry originates in a study of CD8+ T cells in alopecia areata. This specimen consisted of CD4+ T cells sorted from blood, obtained at week 0. The receptor was isolated from a human donor with alopecia areata. The V call is TRBV19, the J call TRBJ1-2; D is undetermined. The CDR3 sequence: CASSIDHDGYGYTF. The CDR3, as DNA: TGTGCCAGTAGTATAGATCACGATGGGTATGGCTACACCTTC.